Listed here are 15 T cell receptor beta chains from one sample, sequenced in a study of tumor and adjacent non-tumor tissue in lung cancer (dated by TCRdb to about 2018). Libraries were built with multiplex PCR. The instrument was an Illumina HiSeq 2500. TCRbeta libraries were built by three rounds of nested PCR using primers (Table S4), following protocols modified from ARM-PCR. TCRdb trimmed the raw reads at Q25, called clones with MiXCR and kept productive beta chains. Merged by CDR3 protein, the rows form single entries marked with the most common genes and DNA. This sample gives about 120,000 distinct CDR3 sequences in total; about 80% of them show up just once. The ten top clones hold approximately 22% of the sample. Bulk unsorted tissue served as the source for RNA extraction, and RNA quality was assessed using a NanoDrop ND-1000 and an Agilent 2100. The sequencing input was lung tumor tissue. The receptors originated from a man in his 70s with non-small cell lung cancer.

This clonotype has just one count. One junction end does not reproduce the germline sequence, and a read error may be involved. The J gene is TRBJ1-1, the V gene TRBV11-2; TRBD1 aligns across 8 bases. The CDR3 loop spans 14 amino acids. Germline CDR1 and CDR2: SGHAT and FQNNGV. This CDR3 reads CASGHRDRSTVAFF. For the CDR3, the DNA is TGCGCCAGCGGCCACCGGGACAGGAGTACCGTAGCTTTCTTT.

As to this clonotype: One end of the junction fails to match germline, which may point to a read error. The chain combines TRBV6-5 with TRBJ1-1, with a possible D match to TRBD1 (5 bases). There are 17 residues in the CDR3. Germline loops: CDR1 MNHEY, CDR2 SVGAGI. CDR3 DNA sequence: TGTGCCGGCAGGCAAACCCAGGACACGGGATGGGGCACTGAAGCTTTCTTT. Encoded protein: CAGRQTQDTGWGTEAFF.

Note on this clonotype: The conserved phenylalanine or tryptophan normally closing the CDR3 is absent here, so this likely arose from a read error. The genes are TRBV20-1 and TRBJ1-2; D is ambiguous. Looked up from germline, CDR1 is DFQATT and CDR2 is SNEGSKA (reference sequence). There are 10 residues in the CDR3. The V and J ends lost 8 bases and 7 bases respectively, with 11 bases between them. Here the CDR3 reads CSTKGGGYTL. In DNA, the CDR3 is TGCAGTACTAAAGGTGGTGGCTACACCTTG.

Regarding this clonotype: A read error may account for a junction end that differs from germline. V and J are TRBV6-6 and TRBJ2-7; maybe TRBD1 (5 bases). CDR3 size: 14 residues. CDR1 is MNHNY, CDR2 SVGAGI, per germline (reference sequence). In DNA form, the CDR3 reads TGTGCCAGCAGTTCCAATAGGGGATTCTACGGGCAGTACTTC. Translation: CASSSNRGFYGQYF.

This clonotype showed up many times. This chain links TRBV6-5 with TRBJ2-7, with D maybe TRBD1 (5 bases). CDR1 is MNHEY and CDR2 is SVGAGI in the germline V gene. V gave up 5 bases and J gave up 2 bases, with 10 bases separating them. The CDR3 runs 13 residues. The CDR3 here is CASSRTGAYEQYF. The CDR3 nucleotides read TGTGCCAGCAGTCGAACAGGAGCCTACGAGCAGTACTTC.

The chain recombines TRBV6-6 with TRBJ2-1; possibly TRBD1 for D (5 bases). The J call may be wrong; the DNA end is better matched by TRBJ2-5. There are 11 residues in the CDR3. Germline CDR1 and CDR2: MNHNY and SVGAGI (reference sequence). In DNA form, the CDR3 reads TGTGCCAGCAGGGGGCGGGAGACCCAGTACTTC. As protein: CASRGRETQYF.

In this sample, this clonotype turned up once. This chain uses TRBV11-2 with TRBJ2-1, with 10 bases lining up with TRBD1. The ends lost 9 bases at V and 6 bases at J; junction bases unmatched: 14. CDR3 length equals 16 residues. Germline V CDR1 and CDR2: SGHAT, FQNNGV. In DNA, the CDR3 is TGTGCCAGTAGTTCGGTCGGGACAGGGGATACCAATGAGCAGTTCTTC. Protein sequence: CASSSVGTGDTNEQFF.

As for this clonotype: One end of the junction fails to match germline, which may point to a read error. J is TRBJ1-1 and V is TRBV12-3 or TRBV12-4; maybe TRBD1 (5 bases). The CDR3 is 12 residues long. The CDR3 DNA reads TGTACCAGCAAGGTGGGGGACACTGAAGCTTTCTTT. Its protein is CTSKVGDTEAFF.

About this clonotype: Germline is not matched at one junction end, which may reflect a read error. The chain couples TRBV6-1 to TRBJ2-1; maybe TRBD1 (6 bases). The CDR3 runs to 16 residues. Germline CDR1 is MNHNS and CDR2 is SASEGT. The CDR3 sequence is CVSRLSGGTGSNEQFF. The CDR3 DNA reads as TGTGTCAGCAGGCTAAGTGGGGGCACCGGGTCCAATGAGCAGTTCTTC.

Ten or more counts support this clonotype. Possible read error: a much larger clone is one base away. The rearrangement links TRBV10-2 to TRBJ1-2; D ambiguous. There are 13 residues in the CDR3. Germline-derived CDR1 and CDR2 are WSHSY and SAAADI. In nucleotides, the CDR3 is TGCACCAGCAGTGAGTTTACAGAGGGTGGCTACACCTTC. This encodes CTSSEFTEGGYTF.

The chain uses TRBV10-1 and TRBJ2-3; tentatively, D is TRBD1 (6 bases). The CDR3 extends over 14 amino acids. Germline V gene lookup returns CDR1 WNHNN and CDR2 SYGVQD (reference sequence). V shed 9 bases and J shed 6 bases, with 19 bases lying between them. CDR3 amino acids: CASRWDKGSDTQYF. Written as DNA, the CDR3 is TGCGCCAGTAGGTGGGACAAGGGTTCGGATACGCAGTATTTT.

About this clonotype: Because it lacks the conserved phenylalanine or tryptophan at the end, this CDR3 is likely a read error. This chain links TRBV6-2 or TRBV6-3 with TRBJ2-5; 8 bases agree with TRBD2. This CDR3 has 20 residues. Germline assignment: CDR1 MNHEY and CDR2 SVGEGT. Trimming at V came to 4 bases and at J to 3 bases, leaving 22 bases not matched to a gene. The CDR3 here is CASSSIRLAGSEPKKETQYS. The CDR3 DNA reads as TGTGCCAGCAGTTCCATCAGGCTAGCGGGTTCCGAACCCAAAAAAGAGACCCAGTACTCC.

Regarding this clonotype: The germline gene is not matched at one end of the junction; a read error may be the cause. The chain carries TRBV5-1 and TRBJ1-1, with 8 bases aligning to TRBD1. The CDR3 has 15 residues. Germline loops: CDR1 SGHRS, CDR2 YFSETQ. CDR3 DNA: TGCGTCAGCAACTTTCTCCGGACAGGGAAGACTGAAGCTTTCTTT. It codes for CVSNFLRTGKTEAFF.

By share, this clonotype ranks as medium-sized. This chain joins TRBV10-3 and TRBJ1-6, with TRBD1 matching 7 bases. There are 14 residues in the CDR3. V shed 7 bases and J 6 bases; nucleotides not matched to a gene: 6. CDR1 is ENHRY, CDR2 SYGVKD, per germline. The CDR3 spells CAINRQGPNSPLHF. The CDR3 nucleotides are TGTGCCATCAATAGACAGGGACCTAATTCACCCCTCCACTTT.

The chain combines TRBV29-1 with TRBJ2-7, with 9 bases identical to TRBD1. The CDR3 contains 14 residues. Germline values: CDR1 SQVTM, CDR2 ANQGSEA. V gave up 4 bases and J gave up 5 bases; unmatched junction bases: 9. The CDR3: CSVGPGQGTNEQYF. The CDR3, as DNA: TGCAGCGTTGGCCCGGGACAGGGAACAAACGAGCAGTACTTC.